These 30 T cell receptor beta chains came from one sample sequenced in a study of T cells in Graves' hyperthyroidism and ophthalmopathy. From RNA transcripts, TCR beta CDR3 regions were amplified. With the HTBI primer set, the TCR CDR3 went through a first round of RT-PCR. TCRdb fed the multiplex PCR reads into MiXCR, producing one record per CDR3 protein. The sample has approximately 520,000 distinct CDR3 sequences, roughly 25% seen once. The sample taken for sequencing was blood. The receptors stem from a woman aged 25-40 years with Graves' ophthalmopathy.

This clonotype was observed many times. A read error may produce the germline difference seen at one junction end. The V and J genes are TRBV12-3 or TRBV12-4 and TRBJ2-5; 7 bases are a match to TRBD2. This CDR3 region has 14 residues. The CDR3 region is CASSLAGHQETQYF. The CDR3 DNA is TGTGCCAGCAGCTTAGCGGGCCACCAAGAGACCCAGTACTTC.

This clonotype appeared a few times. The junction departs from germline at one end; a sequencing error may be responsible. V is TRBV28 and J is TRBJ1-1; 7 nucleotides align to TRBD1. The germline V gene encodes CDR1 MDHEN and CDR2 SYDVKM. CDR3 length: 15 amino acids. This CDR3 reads CVSSSSTGKRTEAFF. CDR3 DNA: TGTGTCAGCAGTTCATCGACAGGGAAGAGGACTGAAGCTTTCTTT.

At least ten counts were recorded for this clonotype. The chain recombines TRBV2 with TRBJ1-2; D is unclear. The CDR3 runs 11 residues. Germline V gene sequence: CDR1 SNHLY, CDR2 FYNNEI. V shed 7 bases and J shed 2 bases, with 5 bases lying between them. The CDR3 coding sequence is TGTGCCAGCAATCCGAACTATGGCTACACCTTC. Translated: CASNPNYGYTF.

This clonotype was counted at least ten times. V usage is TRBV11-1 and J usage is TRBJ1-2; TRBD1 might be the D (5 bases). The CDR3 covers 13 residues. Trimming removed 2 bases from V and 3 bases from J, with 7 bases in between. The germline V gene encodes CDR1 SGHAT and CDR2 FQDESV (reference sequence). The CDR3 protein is CASSLQQDYGYTF. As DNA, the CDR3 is TGTGCCAGCAGCTTACAACAGGACTATGGCTACACCTTC.

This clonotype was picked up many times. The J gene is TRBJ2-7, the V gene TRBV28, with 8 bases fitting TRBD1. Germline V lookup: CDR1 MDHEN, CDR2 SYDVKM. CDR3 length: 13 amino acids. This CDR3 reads CAQGRQGSDEQYF. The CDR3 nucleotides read TGTGCGCAAGGACGACAGGGGTCCGACGAGCAGTACTTC.

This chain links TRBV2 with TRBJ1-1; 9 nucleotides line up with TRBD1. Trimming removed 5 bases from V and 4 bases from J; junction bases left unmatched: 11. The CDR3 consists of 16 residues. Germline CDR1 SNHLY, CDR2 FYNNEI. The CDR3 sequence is CASSQIPGQGGTEAFF. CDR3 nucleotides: TGTGCCAGCAGTCAAATCCCGGGACAGGGAGGCACTGAAGCTTTCTTT.

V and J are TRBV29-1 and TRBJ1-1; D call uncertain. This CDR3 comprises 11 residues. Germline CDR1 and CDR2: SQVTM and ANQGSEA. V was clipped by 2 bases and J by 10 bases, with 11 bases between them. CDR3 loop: CSVEIGPRAFF. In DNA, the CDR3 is TGCAGCGTTGAAATAGGACCAAGAGCTTTCTTT.

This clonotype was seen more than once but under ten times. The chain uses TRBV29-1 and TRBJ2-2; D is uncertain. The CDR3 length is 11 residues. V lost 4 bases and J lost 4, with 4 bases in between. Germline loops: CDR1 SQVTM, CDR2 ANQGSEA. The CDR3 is CSVVVTGELFF. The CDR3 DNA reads TGCAGCGTTGTGGTCACCGGGGAGCTGTTTTTT.

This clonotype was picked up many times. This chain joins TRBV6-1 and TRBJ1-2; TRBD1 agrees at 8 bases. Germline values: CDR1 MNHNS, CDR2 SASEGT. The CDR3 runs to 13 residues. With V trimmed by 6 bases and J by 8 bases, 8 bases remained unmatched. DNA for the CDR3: TGTGCCAGCAGCGAACAGACAGGGGAGGGCTACACCTTC. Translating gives CASSEQTGEGYTF.

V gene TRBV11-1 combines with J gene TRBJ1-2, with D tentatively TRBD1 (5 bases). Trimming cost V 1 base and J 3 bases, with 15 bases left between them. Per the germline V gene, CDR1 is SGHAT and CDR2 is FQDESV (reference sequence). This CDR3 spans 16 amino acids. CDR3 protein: CASSLVSGEGYYGYTF. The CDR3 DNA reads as TGTGCCAGCAGCTTAGTGTCGGGGGAAGGTTACTATGGCTACACCTTC.

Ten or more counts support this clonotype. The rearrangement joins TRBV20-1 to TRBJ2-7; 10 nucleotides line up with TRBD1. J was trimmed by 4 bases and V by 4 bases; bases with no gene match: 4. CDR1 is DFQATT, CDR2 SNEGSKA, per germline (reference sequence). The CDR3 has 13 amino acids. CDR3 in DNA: TGCAGTGCTACCGGGACAGGGGAGTACGAGCAGTACTTC. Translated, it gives CSATGTGEYEQYF.

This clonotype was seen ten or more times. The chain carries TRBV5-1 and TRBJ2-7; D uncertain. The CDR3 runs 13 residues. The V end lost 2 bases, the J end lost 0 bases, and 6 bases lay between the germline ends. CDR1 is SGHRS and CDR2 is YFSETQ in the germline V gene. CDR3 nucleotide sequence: TGCGCCAGCAGCTTTGGGGTCTCCTACGAGCAGTACTTC. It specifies CASSFGVSYEQYF. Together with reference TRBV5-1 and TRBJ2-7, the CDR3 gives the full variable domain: KAGVTQTPRYLIKTRGQQVTLSCSPISGHRSVSWYQQTPGQGLQFLFEYFSETQRNKGNFPGRFSGRQFSNSRSEMNVSTLELGDSALYLCASSFGVSYEQYFGPGTRLTVT.

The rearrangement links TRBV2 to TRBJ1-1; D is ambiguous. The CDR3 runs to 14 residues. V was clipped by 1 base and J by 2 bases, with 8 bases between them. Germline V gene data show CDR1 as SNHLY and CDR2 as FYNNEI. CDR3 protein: CASSEERTNTEAFF. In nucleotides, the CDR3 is TGTGCCAGCAGTGAAGAGCGTACAAACACTGAAGCTTTCTTT.

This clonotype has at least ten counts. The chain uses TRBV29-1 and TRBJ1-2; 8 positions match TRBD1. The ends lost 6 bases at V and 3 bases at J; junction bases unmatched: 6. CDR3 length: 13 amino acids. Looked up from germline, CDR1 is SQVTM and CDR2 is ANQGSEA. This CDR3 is CSVGGQGDYGYTF. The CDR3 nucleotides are TGCAGCGTCGGCGGACAGGGTGACTATGGCTACACCTTC.

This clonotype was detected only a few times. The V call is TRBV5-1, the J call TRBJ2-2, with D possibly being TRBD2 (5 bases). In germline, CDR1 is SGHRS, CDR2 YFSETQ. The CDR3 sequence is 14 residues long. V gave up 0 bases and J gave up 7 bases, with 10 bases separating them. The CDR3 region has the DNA TGCGCCAGCAGCTTGGGGACTGCTCGCGGGGAGCTGTTTTTT. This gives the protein CASSLGTARGELFF.

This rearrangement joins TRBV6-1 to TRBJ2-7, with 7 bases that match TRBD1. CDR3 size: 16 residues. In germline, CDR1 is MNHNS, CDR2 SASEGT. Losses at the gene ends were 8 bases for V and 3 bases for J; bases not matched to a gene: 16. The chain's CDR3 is CASGEPGQNGRYEQYF. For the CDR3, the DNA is TGTGCCAGCGGAGAACCGGGACAGAATGGCCGCTACGAGCAGTACTTC.

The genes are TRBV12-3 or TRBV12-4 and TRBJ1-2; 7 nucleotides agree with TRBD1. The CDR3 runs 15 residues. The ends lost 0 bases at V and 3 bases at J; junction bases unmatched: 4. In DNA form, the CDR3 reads TGTGCCAGCAGTTTAGCGTATACAGGGGACTATGGCTACACCTTC. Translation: CASSLAYTGDYGYTF.

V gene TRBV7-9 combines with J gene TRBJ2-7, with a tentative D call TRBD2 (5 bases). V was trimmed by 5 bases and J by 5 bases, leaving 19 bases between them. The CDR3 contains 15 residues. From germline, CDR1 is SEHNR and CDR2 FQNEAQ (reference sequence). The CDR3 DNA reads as TGTGCCAGCAGCCCCTTCGCAGAGGGCTCGGACGAGCAGTACTTC. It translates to CASSPFAEGSDEQYF.

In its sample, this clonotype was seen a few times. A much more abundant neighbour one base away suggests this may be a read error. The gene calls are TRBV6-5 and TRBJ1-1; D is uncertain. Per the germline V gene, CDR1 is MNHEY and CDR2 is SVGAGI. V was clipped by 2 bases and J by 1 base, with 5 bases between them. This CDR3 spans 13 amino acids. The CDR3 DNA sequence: TGTGCCAGCAGTTACGCCGCGAACACTGAAGCTTTCTTT. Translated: CASSYAANTEAFF.

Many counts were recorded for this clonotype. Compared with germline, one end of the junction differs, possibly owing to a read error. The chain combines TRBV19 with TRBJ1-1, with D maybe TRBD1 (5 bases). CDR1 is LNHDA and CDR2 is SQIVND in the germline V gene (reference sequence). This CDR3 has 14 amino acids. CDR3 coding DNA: TGTGCCAGTAGATTTGTGCCAGGGAGCACTAAAGCTTTCTTT. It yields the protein CASRFVPGSTKAFF.

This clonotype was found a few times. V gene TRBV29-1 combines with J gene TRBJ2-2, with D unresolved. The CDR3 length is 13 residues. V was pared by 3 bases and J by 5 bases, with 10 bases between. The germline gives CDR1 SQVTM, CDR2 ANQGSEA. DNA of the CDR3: TGCAGCGTTGATTTTACGGATACCGGGGAGCTGTTTTTT. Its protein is CSVDFTDTGELFF.

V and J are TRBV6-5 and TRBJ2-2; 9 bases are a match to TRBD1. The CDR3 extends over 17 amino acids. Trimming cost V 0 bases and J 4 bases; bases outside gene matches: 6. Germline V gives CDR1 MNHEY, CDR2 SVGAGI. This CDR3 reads CASSYSTGTGSTGELFF. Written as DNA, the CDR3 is TGTGCCAGCAGTTACTCGACAGGGACAGGGAGCACCGGGGAGCTGTTTTTT.

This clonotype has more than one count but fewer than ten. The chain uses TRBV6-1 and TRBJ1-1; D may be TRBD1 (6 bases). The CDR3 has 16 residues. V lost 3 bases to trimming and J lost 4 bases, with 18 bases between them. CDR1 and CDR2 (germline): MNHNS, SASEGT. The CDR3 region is CASSERGVGYGTEAFF. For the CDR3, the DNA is TGTGCCAGCAGTGAGAGGGGGGTAGGGTATGGCACTGAAGCTTTCTTT.

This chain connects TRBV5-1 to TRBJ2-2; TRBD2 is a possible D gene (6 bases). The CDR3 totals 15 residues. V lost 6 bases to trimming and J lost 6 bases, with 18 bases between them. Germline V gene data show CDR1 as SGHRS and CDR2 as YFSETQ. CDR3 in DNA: TGCGCCAGCATATACCGGGACTTTAACGCCGGGGAGCTGTTTTTT. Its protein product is CASIYRDFNAGELFF.

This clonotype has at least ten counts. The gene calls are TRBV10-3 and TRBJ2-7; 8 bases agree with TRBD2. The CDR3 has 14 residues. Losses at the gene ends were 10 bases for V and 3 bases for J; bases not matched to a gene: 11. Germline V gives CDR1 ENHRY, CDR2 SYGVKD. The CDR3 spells CATSSGGELYEQYF. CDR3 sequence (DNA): TGTGCCACCTCGAGCGGGGGTGAACTCTACGAGCAGTACTTC.

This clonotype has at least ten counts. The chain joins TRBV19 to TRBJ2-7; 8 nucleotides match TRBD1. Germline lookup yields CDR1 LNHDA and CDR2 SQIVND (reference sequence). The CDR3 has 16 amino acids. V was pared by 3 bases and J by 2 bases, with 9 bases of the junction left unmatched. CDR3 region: CASSILGTGRPYEQYF. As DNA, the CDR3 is TGTGCCAGTAGTATCCTGGGGACAGGAAGACCCTACGAGCAGTACTTC. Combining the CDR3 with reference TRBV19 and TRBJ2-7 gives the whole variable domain DGGITQSPKYLFRKEGQNVTLSCEQNLNHDAMYWYRQDPGQGLRLIYYSQIVNDFQKGDIAEGYSVSREKKESFPLTVTSAQKNPTAFYLCASSILGTGRPYEQYFGPGTRLTVT.

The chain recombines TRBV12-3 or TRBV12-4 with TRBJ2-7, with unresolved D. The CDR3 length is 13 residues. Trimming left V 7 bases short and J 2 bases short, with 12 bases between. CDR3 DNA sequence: TGTGCCAGCACTTTGTCTCCGACCTACGAGCAGTACTTC. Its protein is CASTLSPTYEQYF.

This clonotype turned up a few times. The CDR3 DNA is TGCGCCAGCAGCTTAGGACAGAATGGAAACACCATATATTTT. Amino acid sequence: CASSLGQNGNTIYF. The chain is built from TRBV5-1 and TRBJ1-3, with D possibly matching TRBD1 (6 bases). The ends were cut back, 2 bases at V and 3 bases at J, with 9 bases in the middle. This CDR3 region has 14 residues. Germline lookup yields CDR1 SGHRS and CDR2 YFSETQ.

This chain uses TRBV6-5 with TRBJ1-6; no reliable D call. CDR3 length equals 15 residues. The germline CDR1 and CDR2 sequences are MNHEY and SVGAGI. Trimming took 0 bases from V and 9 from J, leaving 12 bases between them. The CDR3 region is CASSYSTGRTSPLHF. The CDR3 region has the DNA TGTGCCAGCAGTTACTCGACGGGGAGGACTTCACCCCTCCACTTT.

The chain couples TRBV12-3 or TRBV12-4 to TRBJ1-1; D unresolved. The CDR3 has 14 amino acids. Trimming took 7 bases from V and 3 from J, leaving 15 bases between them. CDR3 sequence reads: CASILSWEDTEAFF. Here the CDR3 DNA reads TGTGCCAGCATCCTATCGTGGGAGGACACTGAAGCTTTCTTT.